This TCR beta chain was obtained from a study of technical replicates of blood from several donors. CDR1 and CDR2 (germline): SGDLS, YYNGEE. V was cut by 0 bases and J by 3 bases, with 17 bases left in between. The CDR3 covers 17 residues. The method was immunoSEQ multiplex PCR; TCRdb's version includes in-frame clones alone and lacks a portion of them. The sample includes almost 90,000 clones, approximately 95% of them seen just once. The V and J genes are TRBV9 and TRBJ2-3; maybe TRBD1 (6 bases). Sequences were obtained from T cells isolated from PBMCs. The TCR was taken from a human donor in good health. The CDR3 nucleotides read TGTGCCAGCAGCGTAGTCCCACAGGGTTTGCGTACAGATACGCAGTATTTT. It translates to CASSVVPQGLRTDTQYF. The full variable domain, completed using reference TRBV9 and TRBJ2-3, is DSGVTQTPKHLITATGQRVTLRCSPRSGDLSVYWYQQSLDQGLQFLIQYYNGEERAKGNILERFSAQQFPDLHSELNLSSLELGDSALYFCASSVVPQGLRTDTQYFGPGTRLTVL.